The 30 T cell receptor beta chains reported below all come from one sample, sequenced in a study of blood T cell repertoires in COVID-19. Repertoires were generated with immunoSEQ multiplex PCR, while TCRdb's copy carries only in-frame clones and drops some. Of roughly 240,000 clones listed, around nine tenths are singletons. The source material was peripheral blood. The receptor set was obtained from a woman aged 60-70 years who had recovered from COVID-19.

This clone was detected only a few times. The CDR3 DNA follows: TGTGCCAGTACTTTCGGTCTTGCAGGATATGCGCATGGCTACACCTTC. Encoded protein: CASTFGLAGYAHGYTF. V usage is TRBV19 and J usage is TRBJ1-2; D remains unclear. V was cut by 7 bases and J by 6 bases, with 24 bases left in between. Germline V gene sequence: CDR1 LNHDA, CDR2 SQIVND (reference sequence). The CDR3 has 16 residues.

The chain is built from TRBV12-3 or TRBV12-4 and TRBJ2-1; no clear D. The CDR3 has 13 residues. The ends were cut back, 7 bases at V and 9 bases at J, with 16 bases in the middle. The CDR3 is CASTPPQSTEQFF. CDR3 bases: TGTGCCAGCACCCCCCCCCAGTCAACTGAGCAGTTCTTC.

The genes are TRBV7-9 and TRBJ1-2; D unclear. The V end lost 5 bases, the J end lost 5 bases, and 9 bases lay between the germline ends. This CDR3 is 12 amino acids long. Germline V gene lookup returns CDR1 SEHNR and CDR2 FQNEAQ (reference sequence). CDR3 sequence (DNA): TGTGCCAGCAGCCTAGTGGAGTATGGCTACACCTTC. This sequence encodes CASSLVEYGYTF.

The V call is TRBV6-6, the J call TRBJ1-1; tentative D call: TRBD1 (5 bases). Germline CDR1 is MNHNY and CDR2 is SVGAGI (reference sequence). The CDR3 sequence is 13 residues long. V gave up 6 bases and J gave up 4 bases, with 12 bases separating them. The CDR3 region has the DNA TGTGCCAGCAGCCTGACAGTTGCCACTGAAGCTTTCTTT. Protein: CASSLTVATEAFF.

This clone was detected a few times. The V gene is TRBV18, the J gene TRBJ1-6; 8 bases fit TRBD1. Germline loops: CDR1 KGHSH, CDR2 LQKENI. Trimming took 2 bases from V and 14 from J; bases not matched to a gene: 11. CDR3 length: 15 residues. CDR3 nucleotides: TGTGCCAGCTCACCATCCCAGGGGGCGGTCGGCACCCTCCACTTT. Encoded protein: CASSPSQGAVGTLHF.

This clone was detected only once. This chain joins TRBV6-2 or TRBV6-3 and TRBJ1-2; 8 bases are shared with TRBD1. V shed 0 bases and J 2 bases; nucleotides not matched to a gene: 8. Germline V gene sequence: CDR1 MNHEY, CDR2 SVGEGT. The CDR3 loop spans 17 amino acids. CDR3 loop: CASSYSPGAGGNYGYTF. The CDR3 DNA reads TGTGCCAGCAGTTACTCGCCCGGGGCAGGGGGCAACTATGGCTACACCTTC.

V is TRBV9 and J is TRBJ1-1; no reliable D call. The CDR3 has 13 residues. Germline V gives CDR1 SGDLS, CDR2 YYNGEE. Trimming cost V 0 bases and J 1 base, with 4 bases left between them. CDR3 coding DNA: TGTGCCAGCAGCGTAGTTCAGAACACTGAAGCTTTCTTT. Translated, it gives CASSVVQNTEAFF. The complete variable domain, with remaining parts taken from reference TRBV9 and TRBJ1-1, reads DSGVTQTPKHLITATGQRVTLRCSPRSGDLSVYWYQQSLDQGLQFLIQYYNGEERAKGNILERFSAQQFPDLHSELNLSSLELGDSALYFCASSVVQNTEAFFGQGTRLTVV.

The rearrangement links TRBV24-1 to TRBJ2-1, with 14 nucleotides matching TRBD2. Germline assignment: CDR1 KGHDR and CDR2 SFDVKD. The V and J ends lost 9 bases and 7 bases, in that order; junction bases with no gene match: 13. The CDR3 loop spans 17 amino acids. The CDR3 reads CATGSRLAGGIGNEQFF. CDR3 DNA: TGTGCCACCGGATCGCGACTAGCGGGGGGGATTGGGAATGAGCAGTTCTTC.

DNA of the CDR3: TGTGCCAGCAGCTTAGTGTCGGGGGGCTACGAGCAGTACTTC. It yields the protein CASSLVSGGYEQYF. The rearrangement links TRBV7-2 to TRBJ2-7; 7 bases are shared with TRBD2. Germline CDR1 is SGHTA and CDR2 is FQGNSA. The trim removed 1 base at V and 3 bases at J, leaving 3 bases unmatched. The length of the CDR3 is 14 residues. Looking up the rest from reference TRBV7-2 and TRBJ2-7 gives the full variable domain: GAGVSQSPSNKVTEKGKDVELRCDPISGHTALYWYRQSLGQGLEFLIYFQGNSAPDKSGLPSDRFSAERTGGSVSTLTIQRTQQEDSAVYLCASSLVSGGYEQYFGPGTRLTVT.

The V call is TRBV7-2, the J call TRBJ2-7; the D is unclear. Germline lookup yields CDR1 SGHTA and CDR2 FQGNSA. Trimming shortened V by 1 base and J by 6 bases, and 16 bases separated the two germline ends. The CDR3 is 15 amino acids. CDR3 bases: TGTGCCAGCAGCTTAGGAGCAGGTACCATTGGCGAGCAGTACTTC. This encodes CASSLGAGTIGEQYF.

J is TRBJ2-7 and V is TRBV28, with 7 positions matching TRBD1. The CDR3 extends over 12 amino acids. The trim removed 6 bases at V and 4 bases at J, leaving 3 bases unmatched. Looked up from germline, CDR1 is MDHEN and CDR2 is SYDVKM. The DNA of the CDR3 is TGTGCCAGCAGGGACAGGCTTTACGAGCAGTACTTC. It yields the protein CASRDRLYEQYF.

The CDR3 sequence: CASSIERDSYNEQFF. Written as DNA, the CDR3 is TGTGCCAGTAGTATCGAGCGGGACTCCTACAATGAGCAGTTCTTC. The chain has TRBV19 and TRBJ2-1; the match to TRBD2 covers 7 bases. CDR1 is LNHDA, CDR2 SQIVND, per germline (reference sequence). The CDR3 length is 15 residues. J gave up 0 bases and V 3 bases, and 2 bases lay outside the gene matches.

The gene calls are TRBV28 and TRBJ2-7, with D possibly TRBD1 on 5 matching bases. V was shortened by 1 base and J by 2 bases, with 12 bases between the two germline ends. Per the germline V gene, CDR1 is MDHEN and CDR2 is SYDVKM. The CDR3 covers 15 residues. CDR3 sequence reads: CASSLLRTTAYEQYF. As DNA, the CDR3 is TGTGCCAGCAGTTTATTGAGGACAACTGCCTACGAGCAGTACTTC. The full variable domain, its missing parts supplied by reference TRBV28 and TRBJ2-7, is DVKVTQSSRYLVKRTGEKVFLECVQDMDHENMFWYRQDPGLGLRLIYFSYDVKMKEKGDIPEGYSVSREKKERFSLILESASTNQTSMYLCASSLLRTTAYEQYFGPGTRLTVT.

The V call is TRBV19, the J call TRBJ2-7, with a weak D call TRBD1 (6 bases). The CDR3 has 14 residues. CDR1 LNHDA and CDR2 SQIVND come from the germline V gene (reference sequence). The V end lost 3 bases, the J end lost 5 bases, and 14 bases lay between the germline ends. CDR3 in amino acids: CASSIRGSGDEQYF. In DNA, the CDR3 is TGTGCCAGTAGTATCAGGGGAAGTGGCGACGAGCAGTACTTC.

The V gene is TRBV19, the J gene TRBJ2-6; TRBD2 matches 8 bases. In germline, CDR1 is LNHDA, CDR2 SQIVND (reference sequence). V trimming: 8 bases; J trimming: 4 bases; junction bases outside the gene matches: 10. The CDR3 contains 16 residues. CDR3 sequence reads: CASSLYGRAGANVLTF. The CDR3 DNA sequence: TGTGCCAGTTCCCTCTACGGGAGGGCCGGGGCCAACGTCCTGACTTTC.

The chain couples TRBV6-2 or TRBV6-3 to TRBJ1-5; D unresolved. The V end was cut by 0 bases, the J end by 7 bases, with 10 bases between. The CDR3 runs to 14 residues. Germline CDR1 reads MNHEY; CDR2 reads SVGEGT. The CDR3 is CASSYSGGGQPQHF. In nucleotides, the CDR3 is TGTGCCAGCAGTTACTCCGGAGGCGGGCAGCCCCAGCATTTT.

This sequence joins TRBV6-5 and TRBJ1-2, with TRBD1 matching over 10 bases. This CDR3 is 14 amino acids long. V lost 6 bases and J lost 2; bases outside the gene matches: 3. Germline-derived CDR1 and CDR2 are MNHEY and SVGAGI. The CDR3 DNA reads TGTGCCAGCAGAACGGACAGGGGGAACTATGGCTACACCTTC. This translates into CASRTDRGNYGYTF.

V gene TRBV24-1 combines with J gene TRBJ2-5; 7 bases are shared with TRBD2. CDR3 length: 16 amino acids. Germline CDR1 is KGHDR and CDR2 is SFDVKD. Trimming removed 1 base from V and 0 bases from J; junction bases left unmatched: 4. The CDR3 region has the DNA TGTGCCACCAGTGATTTTGGGCGGGGGTACCAAGAGACCCAGTACTTC. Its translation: CATSDFGRGYQETQYF.

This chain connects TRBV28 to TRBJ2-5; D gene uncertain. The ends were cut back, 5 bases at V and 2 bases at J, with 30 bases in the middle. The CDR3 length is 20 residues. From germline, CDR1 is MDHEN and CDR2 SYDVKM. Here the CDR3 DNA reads TGTGCCAGCAGTACCCCTCCGCCGGTACAGTCCATTTTTCAACAAGAGACCCAGTACTTC. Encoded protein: CASSTPPPVQSIFQQETQYF.

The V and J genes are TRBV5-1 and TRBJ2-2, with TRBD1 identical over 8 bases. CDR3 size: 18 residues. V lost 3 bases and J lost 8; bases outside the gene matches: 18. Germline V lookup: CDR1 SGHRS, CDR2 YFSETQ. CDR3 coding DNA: TGCGCCAGCAGCTGGAGGCCGTCGGGACAGGACTTTGTAGGGGAGCTGTTTTTT. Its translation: CASSWRPSGQDFVGELFF.

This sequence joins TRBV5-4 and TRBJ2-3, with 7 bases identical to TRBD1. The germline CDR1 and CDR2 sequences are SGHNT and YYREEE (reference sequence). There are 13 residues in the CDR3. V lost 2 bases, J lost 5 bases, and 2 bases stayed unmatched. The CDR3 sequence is CASSFTGEDTQYF. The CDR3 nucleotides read TGTGCCAGCAGCTTTACAGGGGAAGATACGCAGTATTTT.

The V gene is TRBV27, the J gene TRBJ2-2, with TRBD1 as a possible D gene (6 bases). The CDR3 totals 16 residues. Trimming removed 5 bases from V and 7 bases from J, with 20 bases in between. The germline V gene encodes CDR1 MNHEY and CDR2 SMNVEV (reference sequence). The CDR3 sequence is CASSKDSAGRGGELFF. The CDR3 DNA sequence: TGTGCCAGCAGTAAGGACAGCGCCGGGCGTGGCGGGGAGCTGTTTTTT.

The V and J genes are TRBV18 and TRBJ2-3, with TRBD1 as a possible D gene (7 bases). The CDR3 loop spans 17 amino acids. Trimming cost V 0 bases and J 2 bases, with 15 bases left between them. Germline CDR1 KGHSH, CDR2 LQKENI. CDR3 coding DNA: TGTGCCAGCTCACCACCAATGCCAGGGGGGTACACAGATACGCAGTATTTT. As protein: CASSPPMPGGYTDTQYF.

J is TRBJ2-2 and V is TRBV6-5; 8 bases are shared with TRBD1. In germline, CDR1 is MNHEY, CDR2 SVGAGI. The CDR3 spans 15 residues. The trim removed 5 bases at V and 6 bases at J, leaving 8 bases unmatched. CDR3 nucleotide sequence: TGTGCCAGCAGTCCCCGACAGGGGTTTGCCGGGGAGCTGTTTTTT. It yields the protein CASSPRQGFAGELFF.

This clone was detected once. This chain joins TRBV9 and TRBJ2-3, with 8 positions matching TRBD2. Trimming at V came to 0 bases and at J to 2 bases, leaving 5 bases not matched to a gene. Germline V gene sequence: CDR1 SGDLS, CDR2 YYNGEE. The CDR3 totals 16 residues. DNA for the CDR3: TGTGCCAGCAGCGTAGTAGGCGGGGGGATCACAGATACGCAGTATTTT. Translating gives CASSVVGGGITDTQYF.

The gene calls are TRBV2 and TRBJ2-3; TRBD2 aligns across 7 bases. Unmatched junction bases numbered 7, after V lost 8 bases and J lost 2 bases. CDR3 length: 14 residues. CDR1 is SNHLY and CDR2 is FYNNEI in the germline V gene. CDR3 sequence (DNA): TGTGCCAGCGTTCGGACTAGACCCACAGATACGCAGTATTTT. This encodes CASVRTRPTDTQYF.

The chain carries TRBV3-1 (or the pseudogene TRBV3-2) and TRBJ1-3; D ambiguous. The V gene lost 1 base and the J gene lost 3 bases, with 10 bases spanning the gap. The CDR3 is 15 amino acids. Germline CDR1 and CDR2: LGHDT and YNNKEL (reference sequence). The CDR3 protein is CASSQAVGSGNTIYF. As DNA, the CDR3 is TGTGCCAGCAGCCAAGCGGTAGGGAGTGGAAACACCATATATTTT.

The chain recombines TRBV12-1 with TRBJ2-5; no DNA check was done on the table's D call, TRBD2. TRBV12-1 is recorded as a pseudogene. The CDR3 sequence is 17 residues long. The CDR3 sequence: CASSFTRLAHLKETQYF. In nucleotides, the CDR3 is TGTGCCAGCAGCTTTACTCGACTAGCGCACCTCAAAGAGACCCAGTACTTC.

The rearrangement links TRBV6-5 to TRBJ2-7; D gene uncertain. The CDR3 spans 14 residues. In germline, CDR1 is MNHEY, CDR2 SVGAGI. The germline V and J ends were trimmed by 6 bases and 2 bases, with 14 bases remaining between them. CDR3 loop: CASRPDQAPYEQYF. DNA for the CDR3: TGTGCCAGCAGACCAGATCAGGCCCCCTACGAGCAGTACTTC.

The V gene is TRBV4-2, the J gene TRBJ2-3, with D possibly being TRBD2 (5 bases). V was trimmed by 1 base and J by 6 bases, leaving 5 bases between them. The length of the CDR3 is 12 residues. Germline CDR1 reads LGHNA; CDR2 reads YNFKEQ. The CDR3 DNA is TGTGCCAGCAGCCAAGGGGAGGATACGCAGTATTTT. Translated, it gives CASSQGEDTQYF.